The table lists the clone carrying this T cell receptor (beta chain) with a few counts. Using a J-beta primer mix together with a sample-barcoded 5' primer, a second PCR was run for about 7 to 12 cycles. A tag from a template-switch adaptor with 12 random nucleotides marked each cDNA molecule. TCRdb re-called the 5' RACE reads with MiXCR, one entry per CDR3 protein. The data show some 560,000 distinct CDR3 sequences, 27% seen once. These data originate in a study of blood T cells in healthy people across ages. The wider study: Template switching retrieved approximately one barcoded beta molecule for each two T cells.

V was pared by 1 base and J by 0 bases, with 9 bases between. CDR3 length: 14 residues. Germline V CDR1 and CDR2: SQVTM, ANQGSEA. These data were also reused for a study on T cells of mothers and their children. This second report adds: Thymic selection molds TCR recombination products alike in related and unrelated pairs.

The sequenced material came from blood. The source is a boy between 2 and 10 years old in good health. V gene TRBV29-1 combines with J gene TRBJ1-1, with a weak D call TRBD1 (6 bases). CDR3 bases: TGCAGCGTTGAAGGTAGGGACATGAACACTGAAGCTTTCTTT. It specifies CSVEGRDMNTEAFF.